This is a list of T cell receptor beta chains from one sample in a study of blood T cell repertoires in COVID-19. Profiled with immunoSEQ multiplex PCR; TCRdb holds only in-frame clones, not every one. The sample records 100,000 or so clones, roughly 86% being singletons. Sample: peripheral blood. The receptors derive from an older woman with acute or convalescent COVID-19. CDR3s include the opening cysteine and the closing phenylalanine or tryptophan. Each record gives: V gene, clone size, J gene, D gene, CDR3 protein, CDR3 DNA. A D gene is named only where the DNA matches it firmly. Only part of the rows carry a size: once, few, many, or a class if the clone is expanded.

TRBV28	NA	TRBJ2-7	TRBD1	CASSFLGTGAGEQYF	TGTGCCAGCAGTTTTTTGGGGACAGGGGCCGGAGAACAGTACTTC
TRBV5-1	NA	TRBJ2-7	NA	CASRLDFYEQYF	TGCGCCAGCAGATTGGACTTCTACGAGCAGTACTTC
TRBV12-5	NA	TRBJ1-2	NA	CASGWQGIPYGYTF	TGTGCTAGTGGTTGGCAGGGAATTCCCTATGGCTACACCTTC
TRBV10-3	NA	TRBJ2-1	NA	CAISERGSYNEQFF	TGTGCCATCAGTGAGCGGGGCTCCTACAATGAGCAGTTCTTC
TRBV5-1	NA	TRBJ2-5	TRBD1	CASSLTGGFETQYF	TGCGCCAGCAGCCTGACAGGGGGGTTTGAGACCCAGTACTTC
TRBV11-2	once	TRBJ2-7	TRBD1	CASSLGQGGYEQYF	TGTGCCAGCAGCTTAGGACAGGGGGGCTACGAGCAGTACTTC
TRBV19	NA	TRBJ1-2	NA	CASLGVSSGYTF	TGTGCCAGTTTAGGGGTTTCTTCCGGCTACACCTTC
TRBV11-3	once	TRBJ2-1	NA	CASSRQAGNEQFF	TGTGCCAGCAGCCGACAGGCCGGGAATGAGCAGTTCTTC
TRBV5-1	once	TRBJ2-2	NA	CASSSSQGGTGELFF	TGCGCCAGCAGCTCCTCCCAGGGAGGCACCGGGGAGCTGTTTTTT
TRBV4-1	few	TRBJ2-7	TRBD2	CASSQLTSGRYEQYF	TGCGCCAGCAGCCAACTGACTAGCGGGAGGTACGAGCAGTACTTC
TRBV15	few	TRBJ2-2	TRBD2	CATSGIGGRAAGELFF	TGTGCCACCAGCGGAATAGGCGGGAGGGCTGCCGGGGAGCTGTTTTTT
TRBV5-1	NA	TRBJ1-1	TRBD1	CASSSGGITEAFF	TGCGCCAGCAGTTCAGGGGGGATCACTGAAGCTTTCTTT
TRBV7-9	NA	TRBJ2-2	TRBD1	CASSRRENRGGTGELFF	TGTGCCAGCAGCCGCAGGGAAAACAGGGGCGGCACCGGGGAGCTGTTTTTT
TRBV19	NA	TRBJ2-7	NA	CASSMGAGPLYEQYF	TGTGCCAGTAGTATGGGGGCAGGGCCTCTCTACGAGCAGTACTTC
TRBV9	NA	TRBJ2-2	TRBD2	CASSATGLAGTGELFF	TGTGCCAGCAGCGCGACTGGACTAGCGGGCACCGGGGAGCTGTTTTTT
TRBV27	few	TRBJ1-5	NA	CASSLTRGNSNQPQHF	TGTGCCAGCAGTCTGACCAGGGGAAATAGCAATCAGCCCCAGCATTTT
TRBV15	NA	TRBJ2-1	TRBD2	CATSRELGTSGFIQSYNEQFF	TGTGCCACCAGCAGAGAGCTCGGGACTAGCGGGTTTATTCAATCCTACAATGAGCAGTTCTTC
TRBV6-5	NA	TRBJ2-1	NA	CASTRGNSYNEQFF	TGTGCCAGCACACGAGGGAACAGCTACAATGAGCAGTTCTTC
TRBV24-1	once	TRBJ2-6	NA	CATSDPISDSSSGANVLTF	TGTGCCACCAGTGACCCGATCTCGGACAGTAGCTCTGGGGCCAACGTCCTGACTTTC
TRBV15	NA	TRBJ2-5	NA	CATSVRGQETQYF	TGTGCCACCAGCGTCCGGGGTCAAGAGACCCAGTACTTC
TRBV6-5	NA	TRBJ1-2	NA	CASSADRNYGYTF	TGTGCCAGCAGCGCCGACAGGAACTATGGCTACACCTTC
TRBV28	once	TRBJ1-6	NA	CASSFMGANSPLHF	TGTGCCAGCAGTTTCATGGGGGCTAATTCACCCCTCCACTTT
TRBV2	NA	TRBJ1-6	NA	CASSDPNTGPYTLHF	TGTGCCAGCAGCGACCCAAATACAGGGCCGTACACCCTCCACTTT
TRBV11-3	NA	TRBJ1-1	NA	CASSYSLNTEAFF	TGTGCCAGCAGCTACTCTCTTAACACTGAAGCTTTCTTT
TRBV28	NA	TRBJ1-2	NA	CASSSGQGGYGYTF	TGTGCCAGCAGTTCCGGGCAGGGTGGATATGGCTACACCTTC
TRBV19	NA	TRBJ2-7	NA	CASSASGFEQYF	TGTGCCAGTAGTGCCTCAGGGTTCGAGCAGTACTTC
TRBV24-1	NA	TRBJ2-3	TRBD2	CATSDPSGEYTDTQYF	TGTGCCACCAGTGACCCTAGCGGGGAATACACAGATACGCAGTATTTT
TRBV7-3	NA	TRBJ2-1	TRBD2	CASSVGGGRAAYNEQFF	TGTGCCAGCAGCGTAGGTGGCGGGAGGGCCGCCTACAATGAGCAGTTCTTC
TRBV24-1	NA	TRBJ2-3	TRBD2	CATSDTSGITDTQYF	TGTGCCACCAGTGATACTAGCGGGATAACAGATACGCAGTATTTT
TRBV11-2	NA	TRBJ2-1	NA	CASSLETRTNEQFF	TGTGCCAGCAGCTTAGAGACTAGAACCAATGAGCAGTTCTTC
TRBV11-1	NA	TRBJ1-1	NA	CASSLGPGLLNTEAFF	TGTGCCAGCAGCTTGGGCCCGGGACTTCTGAACACTGAAGCTTTCTTT